This entry lists 9 T cell receptor beta chains sequenced from one sample in a study of T cells in Graves' hyperthyroidism and ophthalmopathy. Amplified TCR beta CDR3 regions came from RNA transcripts. The study used the HTBI primer set for a first-round RT-PCR of the TCR CDR3. TCRdb reanalysed the multiplex PCR reads using MiXCR and keeps one entry per CDR3 protein. Of about 580,000 distinct CDR3 sequences listed, roughly 14% are singletons. The sample taken for sequencing was blood. The receptors come from a woman in her 30s with Graves' hyperthyroidism that later progressed to Graves' ophthalmopathy.

This clonotype occurred many times. The chain joins TRBV7-2 to TRBJ2-5, with TRBD2 matching over 11 bases. Germline CDR1 is SGHTA and CDR2 is FQGNSA. The CDR3 extends over 15 amino acids. V trimming: 5 bases; J trimming: 2 bases; junction bases outside the gene matches: 4. The CDR3 DNA sequence: TGTGCCAGCAGCACTCGGACTAGCGGGCAAGAGACCCAGTACTTC. Translated: CASSTRTSGQETQYF.

The genes are TRBV3-1 and TRBJ2-2, with D possibly called TRBD1 or TRBD2 (5 bases each). The CDR3 spans 14 residues. Trimming shortened V by 4 bases and J by 8 bases, and 14 bases separated the two germline ends. Germline assignment: CDR1 LGHDT and CDR2 YNNKEL (reference sequence). CDR3 residues: CASSPGAVEGELFF. The CDR3 coding sequence is TGTGCCAGCAGCCCCGGGGCGGTGGAAGGGGAGCTGTTTTTT. Using reference TRBV3-1 and TRBJ2-2 for the parts outside the CDR3, the full variable domain is DTAVSQTPKYLVTQMGNDKSIKCEQNLGHDTMYWYKQDSKKFLKIMFSYNNKELIINETVPNRFSPKSPDKAHLNLHINSLELGDSAVYFCASSPGAVEGELFFGEGSRLTVL.

The chain uses TRBV7-8 and TRBJ2-1, with 7 bases fitting TRBD1. CDR1 and CDR2 (germline): SGHVS, FQNEAQ. The CDR3 is 15 amino acids. V shed 1 base, J shed 7 bases, and the junction held 7 bases outside the gene matches. DNA of the CDR3: TGTGCCAGCAGCTTAGGGGGGACAGTAGGAAATGAGCAGTTCTTC. Its protein product is CASSLGGTVGNEQFF.

This clonotype was recorded at least ten times. The rearrangement links TRBV29-1 to TRBJ1-1; tentatively, D is TRBD1 (6 bases). The germline V gene encodes CDR1 SQVTM and CDR2 ANQGSEA. This CDR3 has 13 residues. V lost 6 bases, J lost 2 bases, and 13 bases lay in between. The CDR3 region has the DNA TGCAGCGTATCTGCACAGGGTAACACTGAAGCTTTCTTT. The encoded protein is CSVSAQGNTEAFF.

There are a few counts of this clonotype. The chain carries TRBV5-1 and TRBJ2-2, with a possible D match to TRBD1 (5 bases). V was shortened by 2 bases and J by 9 bases, with 11 bases between the two germline ends. Per germline, CDR1 SGHRS and CDR2 YFSETQ. CDR3 length: 13 residues. CDR3 nucleotides: TGCGCCAGCAGCTTTTCTCAGGGTCGGGAGCTGTTTTTT. This codes for CASSFSQGRELFF.

This clonotype occurred a few times. V is TRBV7-9 and J is TRBJ2-1; D possibly corresponds to TRBD2 (6 bases). With 6 bases removed from V and 0 bases from J, the gap between germline ends came to 15 bases. The germline CDR1 and CDR2 sequences are SEHNR and FQNEAQ (reference sequence). CDR3 length: 16 residues. This chain's CDR3 is CASSPRDGGSYNEQFF. The CDR3 coding sequence is TGTGCCAGCAGTCCCAGGGACGGGGGCTCCTACAATGAGCAGTTCTTC.

This clonotype was seen ten or more times. The chain is built from TRBV27 and TRBJ2-7, with a weak D call TRBD1 (5 bases). V lost 8 bases to trimming and J lost 0 bases, with 14 bases between them. CDR1 and CDR2 from the germline V gene are MNHEY and SMNVEV (reference sequence). CDR3 length: 14 amino acids. In nucleotides, the CDR3 is TGTGCCAGCCTCGAGACAGCGAACTCCTACGAGCAGTACTTC. It specifies CASLETANSYEQYF.

This clonotype was recorded many times. The V call is TRBV5-1, the J call TRBJ1-1, with D hard to call. Germline lookup yields CDR1 SGHRS and CDR2 YFSETQ. This CDR3 contains 13 residues. The V end was cut by 6 bases, the J end by 3 bases, with 12 bases between. The CDR3: CASTKGADTEAFF. DNA for the CDR3: TGCGCCAGCACAAAGGGAGCGGACACTGAAGCTTTCTTT.

Many counts were recorded for this clonotype. The chain uses TRBV20-1 and TRBJ2-7; the D gene is possibly TRBD2 (7 bases). There are 13 residues in the CDR3. The germline CDR1 and CDR2 sequences are DFQATT and SNEGSKA (reference sequence). The V end lost 6 bases, the J end lost 0 bases, and 12 bases lay between the germline ends. This CDR3 is CSARGGVSYEQYF. The CDR3 region has the DNA TGCAGTGCCAGGGGAGGGGTCTCCTACGAGCAGTACTTC.